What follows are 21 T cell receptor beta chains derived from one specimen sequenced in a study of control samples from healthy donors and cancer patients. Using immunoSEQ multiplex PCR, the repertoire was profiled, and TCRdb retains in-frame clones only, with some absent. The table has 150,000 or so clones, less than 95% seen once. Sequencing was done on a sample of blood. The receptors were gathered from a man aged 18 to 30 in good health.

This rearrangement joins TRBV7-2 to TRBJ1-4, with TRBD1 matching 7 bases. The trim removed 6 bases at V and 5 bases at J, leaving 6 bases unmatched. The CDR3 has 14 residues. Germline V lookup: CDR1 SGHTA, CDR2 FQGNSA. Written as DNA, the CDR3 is TGTGCCAGCAGGAAGACAGGGTTAAATGAAAAACTGTTTTTT. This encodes CASRKTGLNEKLFF.

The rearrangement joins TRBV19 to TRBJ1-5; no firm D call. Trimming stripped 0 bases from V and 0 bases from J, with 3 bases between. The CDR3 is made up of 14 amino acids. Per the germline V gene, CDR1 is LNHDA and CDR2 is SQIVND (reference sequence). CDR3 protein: CASSIDLSNQPQHF. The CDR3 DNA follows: TGTGCCAGTAGTATAGATCTTAGCAATCAGCCCCAGCATTTT.

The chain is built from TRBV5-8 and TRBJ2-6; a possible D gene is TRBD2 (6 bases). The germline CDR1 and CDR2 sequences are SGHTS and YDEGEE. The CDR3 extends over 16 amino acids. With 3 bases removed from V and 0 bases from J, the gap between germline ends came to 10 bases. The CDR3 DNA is TGTGCCAGCAGCTGGGGGAGGAGCTCTGGGGCCAACGTCCTGACTTTC. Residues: CASSWGRSSGANVLTF.

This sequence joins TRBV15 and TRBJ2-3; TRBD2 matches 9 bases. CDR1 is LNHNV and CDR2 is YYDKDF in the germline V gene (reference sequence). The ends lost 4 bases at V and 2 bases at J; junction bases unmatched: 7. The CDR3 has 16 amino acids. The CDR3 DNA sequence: TGTGCCACCAGCACGGGGGGGGGACTAGCCACAGATACGCAGTATTTT. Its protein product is CATSTGGGLATDTQYF.

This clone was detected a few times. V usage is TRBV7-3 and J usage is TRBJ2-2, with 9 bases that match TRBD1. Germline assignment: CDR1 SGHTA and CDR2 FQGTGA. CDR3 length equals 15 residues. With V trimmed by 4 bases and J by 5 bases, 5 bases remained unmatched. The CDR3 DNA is TGTGCCAGCAGCTCACAGGGGGCAGGAACCGGGGAGCTGTTTTTT. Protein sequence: CASSSQGAGTGELFF.

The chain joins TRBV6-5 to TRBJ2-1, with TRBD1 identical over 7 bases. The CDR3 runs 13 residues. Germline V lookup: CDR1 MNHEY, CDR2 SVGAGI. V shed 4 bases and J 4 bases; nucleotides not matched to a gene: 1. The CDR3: CASSWGQYNEQFF. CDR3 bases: TGTGCCAGCAGTTGGGGACAGTACAATGAGCAGTTCTTC.

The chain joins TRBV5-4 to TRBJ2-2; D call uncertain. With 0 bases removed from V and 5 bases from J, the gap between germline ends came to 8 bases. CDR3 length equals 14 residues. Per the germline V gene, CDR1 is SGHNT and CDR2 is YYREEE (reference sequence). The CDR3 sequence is CASSLVGETGELFF. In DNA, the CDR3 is TGTGCCAGCAGCTTGGTTGGGGAAACCGGGGAGCTGTTTTTT.

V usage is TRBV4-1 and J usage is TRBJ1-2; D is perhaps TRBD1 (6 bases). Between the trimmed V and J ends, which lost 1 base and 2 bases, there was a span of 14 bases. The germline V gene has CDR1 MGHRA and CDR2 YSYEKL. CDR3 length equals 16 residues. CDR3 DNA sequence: TGCGCCAGCAGCCAAGGATCCCCGACAGGAAACTATGGCTACACCTTC. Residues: CASSQGSPTGNYGYTF.

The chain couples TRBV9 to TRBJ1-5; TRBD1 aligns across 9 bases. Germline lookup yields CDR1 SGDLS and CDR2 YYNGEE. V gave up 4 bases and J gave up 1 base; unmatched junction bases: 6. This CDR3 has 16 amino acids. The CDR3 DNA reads TGTGCCAGCAGCCCGGGGACAGGGTCCAGCAATCAGCCCCAGCATTTT. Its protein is CASSPGTGSSNQPQHF.

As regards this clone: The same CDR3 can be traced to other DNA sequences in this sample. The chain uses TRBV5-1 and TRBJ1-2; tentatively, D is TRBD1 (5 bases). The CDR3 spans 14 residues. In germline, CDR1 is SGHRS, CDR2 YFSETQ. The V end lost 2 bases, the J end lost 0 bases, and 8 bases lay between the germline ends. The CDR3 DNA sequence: TGCGCCAGCAGCTTAGACAGAACTAACTATGGCTACACCTTC. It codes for CASSLDRTNYGYTF.

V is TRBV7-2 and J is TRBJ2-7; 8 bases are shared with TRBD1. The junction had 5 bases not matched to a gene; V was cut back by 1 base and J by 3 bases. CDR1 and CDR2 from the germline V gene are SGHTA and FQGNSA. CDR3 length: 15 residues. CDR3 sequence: CASSLVAGGDYEQYF. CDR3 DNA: TGTGCCAGCAGCTTAGTCGCAGGGGGCGACTACGAGCAGTACTTC. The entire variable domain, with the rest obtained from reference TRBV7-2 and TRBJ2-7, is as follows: GAGVSQSPSNKVTEKGKDVELRCDPISGHTALYWYRQSLGQGLEFLIYFQGNSAPDKSGLPSDRFSAERTGGSVSTLTIQRTQQEDSAVYLCASSLVAGGDYEQYFGPGTRLTVT.

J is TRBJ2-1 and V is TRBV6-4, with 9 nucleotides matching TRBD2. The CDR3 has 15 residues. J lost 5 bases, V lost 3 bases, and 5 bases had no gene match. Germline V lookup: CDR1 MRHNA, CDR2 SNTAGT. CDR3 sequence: CASSDMAGGNNEQFF. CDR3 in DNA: TGTGCCAGCAGTGATATGGCGGGGGGGAACAATGAGCAGTTCTTC.

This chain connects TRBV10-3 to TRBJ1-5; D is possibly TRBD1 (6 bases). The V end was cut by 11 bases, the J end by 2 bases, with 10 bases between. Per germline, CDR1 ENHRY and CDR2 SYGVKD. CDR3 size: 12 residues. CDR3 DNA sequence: TGTGCCGTTCGGACAGGCAATCAGCCCCAGCATTTT. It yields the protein CAVRTGNQPQHF.

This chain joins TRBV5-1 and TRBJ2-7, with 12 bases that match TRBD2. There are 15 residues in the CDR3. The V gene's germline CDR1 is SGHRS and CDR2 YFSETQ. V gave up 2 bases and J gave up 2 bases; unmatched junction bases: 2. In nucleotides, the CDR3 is TGCGCCAGCAGCTTATCTAGCGGGGGGGCCTACGAGCAGTACTTC. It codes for CASSLSSGGAYEQYF.

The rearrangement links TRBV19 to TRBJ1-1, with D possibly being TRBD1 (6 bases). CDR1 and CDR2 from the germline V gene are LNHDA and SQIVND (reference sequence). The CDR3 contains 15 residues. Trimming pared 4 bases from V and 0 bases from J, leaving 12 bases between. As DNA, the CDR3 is TGTGCCAGTAGTACTGGGGGCATCATGAACACTGAAGCTTTCTTT. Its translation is CASSTGGIMNTEAFF.

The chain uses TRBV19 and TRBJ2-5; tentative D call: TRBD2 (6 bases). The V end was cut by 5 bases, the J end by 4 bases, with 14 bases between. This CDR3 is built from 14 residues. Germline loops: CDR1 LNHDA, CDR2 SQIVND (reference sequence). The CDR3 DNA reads TGTGCCAGTAGTCCCCTAGCGAGGGGAGAGACCCAGTACTTC. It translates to CASSPLARGETQYF.

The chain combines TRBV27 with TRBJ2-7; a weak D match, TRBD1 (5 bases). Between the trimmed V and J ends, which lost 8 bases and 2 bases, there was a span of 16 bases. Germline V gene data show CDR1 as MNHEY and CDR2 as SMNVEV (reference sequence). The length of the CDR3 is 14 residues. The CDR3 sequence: CASSRENPPYEQYF. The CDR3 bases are TGTGCCAGCTCCAGGGAAAATCCCCCCTACGAGCAGTACTTC.

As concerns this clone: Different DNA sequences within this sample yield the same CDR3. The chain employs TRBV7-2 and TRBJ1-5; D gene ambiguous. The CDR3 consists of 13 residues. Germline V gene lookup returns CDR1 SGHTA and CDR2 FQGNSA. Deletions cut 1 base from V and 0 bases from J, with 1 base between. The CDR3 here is CASSLDSNQPQHF. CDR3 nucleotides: TGTGCCAGCAGCTTAGATAGCAATCAGCCCCAGCATTTT.

This CDR3 is CASSLEAFGEQFF. CDR3 coding DNA: TGTGCCAGCAGTTTAGAGGCGTTCGGTGAGCAGTTCTTC. The chain uses TRBV12-3 or TRBV12-4 and TRBJ2-1; D is unclear. The V and J ends lost 1 base and 9 bases respectively, with 10 bases between them. The CDR3 is made up of 13 amino acids.

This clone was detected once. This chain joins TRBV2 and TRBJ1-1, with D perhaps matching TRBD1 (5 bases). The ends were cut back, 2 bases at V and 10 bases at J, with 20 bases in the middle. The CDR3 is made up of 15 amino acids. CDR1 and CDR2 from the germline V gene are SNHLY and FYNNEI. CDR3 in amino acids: CASSEWTLRDQGAFF. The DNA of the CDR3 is TGTGCCAGCAGTGAATGGACACTACGAGACCAAGGAGCTTTCTTT.

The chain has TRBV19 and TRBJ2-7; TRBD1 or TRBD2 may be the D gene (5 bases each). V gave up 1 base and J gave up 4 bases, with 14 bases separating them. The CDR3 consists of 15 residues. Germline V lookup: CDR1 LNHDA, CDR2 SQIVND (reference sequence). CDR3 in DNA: TGTGCCAGTAGTATAGGGGGGAGTCGTCCTTACGAGCAGTACTTC. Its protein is CASSIGGSRPYEQYF.